This T cell receptor beta chain was obtained from a study of blood T cell repertoires in COVID-19. The CDR3 loop spans 11 amino acids. Germline CDR1 and CDR2: MGHRA and YSYEKL. V was pared by 4 bases and J by 5 bases, with 6 bases between. Assay used: immunoSEQ multiplex PCR; TCRdb lists only in-frame clones, some missing. This sample has roughly 150,000 clones, with roughly 84% found just once. The material sequenced was peripheral blood. J is TRBJ2-7 and V is TRBV4-1; D unresolved. This receptor was identified in a woman of 80 years or more with active or convalescent COVID-19. The CDR3 region is CASSLRDEQYF. CDR3 sequence (DNA): TGCGCCAGCAGCCTCCGGGACGAGCAGTACTTC.